Following are 15 T cell receptor beta chains from one sample sequenced in a study of T-cell memory formation after mild COVID-19. TCRdb passed the 5' RACE reads through MiXCR, listing each CDR3 protein once. This sample has 390,000 or so distinct CDR3 sequences, with around a sixth found just once. Material for sequencing was PBMCs or a T cell subset sorted from them (not recorded which). All receptors derive from a man aged 18 to 29 who had mild COVID-19 (a few samples of this study predate the infection). Cell type and time point are not known.

A few counts support this clonotype. The rearrangement links TRBV20-1 to TRBJ1-1, with no clear D. This CDR3 is 13 amino acids long. Deletions cut 2 bases from V and 1 base from J, with 8 bases between. In germline, CDR1 is DFQATT, CDR2 SNEGSKA (reference sequence). CDR3 DNA: TGCAGTGCTAGATGGAGACAGAACACTGAAGCTTTCTTT. Protein product: CSARWRQNTEAFF.

This rearrangement joins TRBV5-1 to TRBJ2-5, with D possibly matching TRBD1 (6 bases). The ends were cut back, 3 bases at V and 2 bases at J, with 14 bases in the middle. The CDR3 sequence is 15 residues long. Germline CDR1 SGHRS, CDR2 YFSETQ. The CDR3 bases are TGCGCCAGCAGCTCGCAGGGGCATTCTCAAGAGACCCAGTACTTC. It encodes CASSSQGHSQETQYF.

The genes are TRBV4-1 and TRBJ1-5, with D hard to call. The CDR3 is made up of 13 amino acids. Germline V lookup: CDR1 MGHRA, CDR2 YSYEKL. V was clipped by 1 base and J by 0 bases, with 1 base between them. CDR3 DNA sequence: TGCGCCAGCAGCCAAGCTAGCAATCAGCCCCAGCATTTT. It yields the protein CASSQASNQPQHF.

This clonotype was detected a few times. The rearrangement joins TRBV9 to TRBJ1-2; D is ambiguous. CDR3 length: 14 amino acids. The V and J ends lost 0 bases and 2 bases respectively, with 8 bases between them. The germline V gene encodes CDR1 SGDLS and CDR2 YYNGEE. CDR3 amino acids: CASSVVGLNYGYTF. Written as DNA, the CDR3 is TGTGCCAGCAGCGTAGTCGGACTGAACTATGGCTACACCTTC.

This clonotype was observed a handful of times. The rearrangement joins TRBV20-1 to TRBJ2-7; 10 positions match TRBD1. The length of the CDR3 is 15 residues. V lost 0 bases and J lost 3; bases outside the gene matches: 5. Looked up from germline, CDR1 is DFQATT and CDR2 is SNEGSKA (reference sequence). CDR3 nucleotides: TGCAGTGCTAGAGATTACGGACAGGGGGGCTACGAGCAGTACTTC. Its protein is CSARDYGQGGYEQYF.

This rearrangement joins TRBV6-2 or TRBV6-3 to TRBJ1-1; D is undetermined. Germline lookup yields CDR1 MNHEY and CDR2 SVGEGT. Trimming took off 4 bases at V and 4 bases at J, with 16 bases between the two ends. The CDR3 spans 15 residues. Here the CDR3 DNA reads TGTGCCAGCAGTTTTCCTTTGTACGGCACCACTGAAGCTTTCTTT. It translates to CASSFPLYGTTEAFF.

In this sample, this clonotype turned up a few times. V is TRBV7-2 and J is TRBJ2-3; 8 bases are a match to TRBD1. CDR3 length equals 19 residues. V was pared by 2 bases and J by 3 bases, with 16 bases of the junction left unmatched. Germline V lookup: CDR1 SGHTA, CDR2 FQGNSA. CDR3 amino acids: CASSLWAGAGGAWTDTQYF. In DNA, the CDR3 is TGTGCCAGCAGCTTATGGGCCGGGGCAGGGGGCGCCTGGACAGATACGCAGTATTTT.

The chain uses TRBV29-1 and TRBJ2-5; 7 bases are a match to TRBD2. Trimming cost V 4 bases and J 5 bases; bases outside gene matches: 10. Germline CDR1 reads SQVTM; CDR2 reads ANQGSEA. The CDR3 totals 14 residues. This chain's CDR3 is CSVAGGGGVETQYF. CDR3 coding DNA: TGCAGCGTTGCGGGGGGAGGAGGGGTTGAGACCCAGTACTTC.

This clonotype was observed a handful of times. V usage is TRBV7-9 and J usage is TRBJ2-5, with 9 bases matching TRBD1. The ends lost 4 bases at V and 4 bases at J; junction bases unmatched: 7. Germline CDR1 is SEHNR and CDR2 is FQNEAQ (reference sequence). The CDR3 runs 15 residues. For the CDR3, the DNA is TGTGCCAGCAGCTGGATTGACAGGGGGGCAGAGACCCAGTACTTC. Protein: CASSWIDRGAETQYF.

This chain joins TRBV20-1 and TRBJ2-5; 9 positions agree with TRBD2. In germline, CDR1 is DFQATT, CDR2 SNEGSKA (reference sequence). This CDR3 region has 16 residues. J lost 5 bases, V lost 4 bases, and 14 bases had no gene match. CDR3 sequence: CSATPFARGGSETQYF. CDR3 coding DNA: TGCAGTGCTACACCCTTTGCGCGGGGGGGCTCTGAGACCCAGTACTTC.

The genes are TRBV7-9 and TRBJ1-1; D gene unclear. The CDR3 covers 14 residues. Trimming left V 4 bases short and J 1 base short, with 10 bases between. Germline-derived CDR1 and CDR2 are SEHNR and FQNEAQ (reference sequence). CDR3 in DNA: TGTGCCAGCAGCTCCCGCCGGGGGAACACTGAAGCTTTCTTT. Its translation is CASSSRRGNTEAFF.

CDR3 protein: CASSVGGSGHVDTQYF. DNA of the CDR3: TGTGCCAGCAGCGTTGGGGGGTCGGGCCATGTAGATACGCAGTATTTT. The chain combines TRBV7-6 with TRBJ2-3; tentative D call: TRBD2 (6 bases). V lost 5 bases, J lost 5 bases, and 20 bases lay in between. This CDR3 has 16 residues. In germline, CDR1 is SGHVS, CDR2 FNYEAQ.

This clonotype was picked up a small number of times. V is TRBV27 and J is TRBJ1-1; D is unclear. This CDR3 region has 13 residues. V lost 8 bases and J lost 3, with 13 bases in between. Germline CDR1 is MNHEY and CDR2 is SMNVEV (reference sequence). The CDR3 DNA reads as TGTGCCAGCGACTGGAATAGCGACACTGAAGCTTTCTTT. Protein product: CASDWNSDTEAFF.

This clonotype came up many times. The chain combines TRBV5-1 with TRBJ2-6; TRBD1 agrees at 7 bases. V was pared by 7 bases and J by 0 bases, with 7 bases of the junction left unmatched. This CDR3 has 16 residues. Germline loops: CDR1 SGHRS, CDR2 YFSETQ. The CDR3 sequence: CASDRDGTSGANVLTF. CDR3 nucleotide sequence: TGCGCCAGCGACAGGGACGGGACCTCTGGGGCCAACGTCCTGACTTTC.

V and J are TRBV6-5 and TRBJ1-1; a possible D gene is TRBD1 (6 bases). From germline, CDR1 is MNHEY and CDR2 SVGAGI. The CDR3 totals 12 residues. Trimming took off 7 bases at V and 11 bases at J, with 17 bases between the two ends. CDR3 coding DNA: TGTGCCAGCACCCAAGGGGGGAGTAGTGCTTTCTTT. It is translated as CASTQGGSSAFF.